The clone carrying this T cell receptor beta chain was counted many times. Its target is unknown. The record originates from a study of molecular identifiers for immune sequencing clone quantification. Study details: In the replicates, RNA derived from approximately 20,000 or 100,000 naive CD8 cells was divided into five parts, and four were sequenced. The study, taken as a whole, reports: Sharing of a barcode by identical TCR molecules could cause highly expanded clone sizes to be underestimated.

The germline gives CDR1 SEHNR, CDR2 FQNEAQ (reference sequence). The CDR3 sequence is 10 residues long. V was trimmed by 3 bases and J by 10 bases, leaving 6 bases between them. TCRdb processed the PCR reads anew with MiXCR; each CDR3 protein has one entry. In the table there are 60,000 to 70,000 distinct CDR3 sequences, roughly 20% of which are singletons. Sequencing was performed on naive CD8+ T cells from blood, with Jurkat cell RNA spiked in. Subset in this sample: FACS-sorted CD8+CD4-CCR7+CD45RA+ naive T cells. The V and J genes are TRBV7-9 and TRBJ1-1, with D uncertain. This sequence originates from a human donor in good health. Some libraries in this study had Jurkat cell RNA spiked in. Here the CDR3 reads CASSFMGAFF. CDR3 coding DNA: TGTGCCAGCAGCTTCATGGGAGCTTTCTTT.